These T cell receptor beta chains were read from a single sample in a study of T cells of healthy individuals. TCRdb re-called the 5' RACE reads through MiXCR, storing one row per CDR3 protein. In the table there are 90,000 to 100,000 distinct CDR3 sequences, 15% to 20% of which are singletons. These receptors all stem from a human donor in good health. Both conserved end residues are part of each CDR3. A D gene is named only where the DNA matches it firmly. A clone size is listed for some rows: how often the clone was seen (once, few, many), or a class if it is expanded.

V	D	J	size	CDR3	DNA
TRBV6-6	TRBD2	TRBJ2-5	NA	CASSYSTSGFQETQYF	TGTGCCAGCAGTTACTCGACTAGCGGGTTCCAAGAGACCCAGTACTTC
TRBV24-1	NA	TRBJ1-5	few	CATRQGGGQPQHF	TGTGCCACCAGACAAGGGGGAGGTCAGCCCCAGCATTTT
TRBV25-1	NA	TRBJ1-6	many	CASSDGRSVYNSPLHF	TGTGCCAGCAGTGATGGACGGAGCGTATATAATTCACCCCTCCACTTT
TRBV11-1	NA	TRBJ2-3	NA	CASSPGWPDTQYF	TGTGCCAGCAGCCCAGGATGGCCAGATACGCAGTATTTT
TRBV18	NA	TRBJ2-6	NA	CASSSNVQGSGANVLTF	TGTGCCAGCTCATCTAACGTACAGGGTTCTGGGGCCAACGTCCTGACTTTC
TRBV29-1	NA	TRBJ1-1	NA	CSVLSPGKAFF	TGCAGCGTTCTGAGTCCCGGAAAGGCTTTCTTT
TRBV29-1	TRBD1	TRBJ2-7	few	CSVASDRNLYEQYF	TGCAGCGTTGCGTCGGACAGGAACTTGTACGAGCAGTACTTC
TRBV6-2/TRBV6-3	TRBD1	TRBJ1-5	few	CASSYGLQGAGNQPQHF	TGTGCCAGCAGTTACGGGCTACAGGGGGCCGGCAATCAGCCCCAGCATTTT
TRBV4-1	NA	TRBJ2-2	many	CASSPTEVTGELFF	TGCGCCAGCAGCCCCACAGAGGTCACCGGGGAGCTGTTTTTT
TRBV18	TRBD2	TRBJ2-1	few	CASSGMGSGTNNEQFF	TGTGCCAGCTCAGGTATGGGTAGCGGGACTAACAATGAGCAGTTCTTC
TRBV27	NA	TRBJ1-4	many	CASSLVGGNEKLFF	TGTGCCAGCAGTTTAGTAGGGGGTAATGAAAAACTGTTTTTT
TRBV27	NA	TRBJ2-6	NA	CASSFRGYGANVLTF	TGTGCCAGCAGTTTTCGGGGGTACGGGGCCAACGTCCTGACTTTC
TRBV5-4	TRBD2	TRBJ2-2	NA	CASSLAPTSGNTGELFF	TGTGCCAGCAGCTTAGCTCCAACTAGCGGGAACACCGGGGAGCTGTTTTTT
TRBV7-2	NA	TRBJ2-1	few	CASSLAPTYNEQFF	TGTGCCAGCAGCTTAGCCCCCACATACAATGAGCAGTTCTTC
TRBV20-1	NA	TRBJ2-5	many	CSAPDPNQETQYF	TGCAGTGCCCCCGACCCAAACCAAGAGACCCAGTACTTC
TRBV11-2	NA	TRBJ1-2	few	CASSLVVWGAKNYGYTF	TGTGCCAGCAGCTTAGTTGTATGGGGGGCAAAAAACTATGGCTACACCTTC
TRBV29-1	NA	TRBJ1-4	many	CSVQGLNEKLFF	TGCAGCGTTCAGGGCCTGAATGAAAAACTGTTTTTT
TRBV4-1	NA	TRBJ1-5	few	CASSRERDQPQHF	TGCGCCAGCAGCAGGGAGAGAGATCAGCCCCAGCATTTT
TRBV29-1	TRBD2	TRBJ2-2	NA	CSVLLTSGANTGELFF	TGCAGCGTTCTCCTTACTAGCGGGGCGAACACCGGGGAGCTGTTTTTT
TRBV20-1	NA	TRBJ2-4	NA	CSAEEGGEENIQYF	TGCAGTGCAGAAGAAGGGGGGGAAGAAAACATTCAGTACTTC
TRBV30	TRBD1	TRBJ1-1	few	CAWSGSWTGMNTEAFF	TGTGCCTGGAGTGGCTCTTGGACAGGAATGAACACTGAAGCTTTCTTT
TRBV6-5	NA	TRBJ1-1	many	CASSYRVSTEAFF	TGTGCCAGCAGTTACAGGGTTTCAACTGAAGCTTTCTTT
TRBV20-1	NA	TRBJ1-5	many	CSAREWNQPQHF	TGCAGTGCTAGAGAGTGGAATCAGCCCCAGCATTTT
TRBV4-1	NA	TRBJ1-4	few	CASSRTGHEDEKLFF	TGCGCCAGCAGCCGCACGGGCCACGAGGATGAAAAACTGTTTTTT
TRBV7-2	NA	TRBJ2-4	many	CASSLKGSLAKNIQYF	TGTGCCAGCAGCTTAAAAGGGTCTTTGGCCAAAAACATTCAGTACTTC
TRBV6-6	TRBD1	TRBJ2-7	few	CASSYSQGAEEQYF	TGTGCCAGCAGTTACTCGCAGGGGGCGGAAGAGCAGTACTTC
TRBV20-1	NA	TRBJ1-4	few	CSVARGVGEKLFF	TGCAGTGTTGCTAGGGGGGTCGGTGAAAAACTGTTTTTT
TRBV7-2	TRBD1	TRBJ1-2	few	CASSLGTGMTDGYTF	TGTGCCAGCAGCTTAGGGACAGGGATGACAGATGGCTACACCTTC
TRBV28	NA	TRBJ1-5	NA	CASSFPDNVAQHF	TGTGCCAGCAGTTTCCCCGACAACGTGGCCCAGCATTTT
TRBV6-5	NA	TRBJ2-7	NA	CASSATSYEQYF	TGTGCCAGCAGTGCCACCTCCTACGAGCAGTACTTC
TRBV5-1	TRBD1	TRBJ1-2	few	CASSAFGDRGIGGYTF	TGCGCCAGCAGCGCATTCGGGGACAGGGGTATTGGCGGCTACACCTTC
TRBV7-8	NA	TRBJ2-3	many	CASSLSGGTDTQYF	TGTGCCAGCAGCCTTAGCGGAGGCACAGATACGCAGTATTTT
TRBV28	TRBD2	TRBJ2-7	few	CASSPSTSGIHEQYF	TGTGCCAGCAGCCCAAGTACTAGCGGGATCCACGAGCAGTACTTC
TRBV19	NA	TRBJ2-1	few	CASSRLPLQNNEQFF	TGTGCCAGTAGTCGCCTCCCACTGCAGAACAATGAGCAGTTCTTC
TRBV6-4	TRBD2	TRBJ2-3	NA	CASGASGTSDTQYF	TGTGCCAGCGGCGCTAGCGGGACGTCGGATACGCAGTATTTT
TRBV10-3	NA	TRBJ2-3	NA	CAISQGEGTDTQYF	TGTGCCATCAGTCAGGGGGAGGGGACAGATACGCAGTATTTT
TRBV4-2	NA	TRBJ2-2	many	CASSQEQEGSTHTGELFF	TGTGCCAGCAGCCAAGAACAGGAGGGGTCGACCCACACCGGGGAGCTGTTTTTT
TRBV20-1	NA	TRBJ2-3	few	CSARGSGISVDTQYF	TGCAGTGCTAGAGGGTCGGGTATTTCCGTGGATACGCAGTATTTT
TRBV20-1	NA	TRBJ2-1	NA	CSARSTVYNEQFF	TGCAGTGCTAGAAGCACGGTCTACAATGAGCAGTTCTTC
TRBV12-3/TRBV12-4	NA	TRBJ1-4	NA	CASRWGEKLFF	TGTGCCAGCAGGTGGGGTGAAAAACTGTTTTTT
TRBV19	TRBD1	TRBJ2-1	many	CASKPKTGVAYNEQFF	TGTGCCAGTAAACCCAAGACAGGGGTGGCCTACAATGAGCAGTTCTTC
TRBV28	NA	TRBJ2-5	NA	CASSPLRDRVETQYF	TGTGCCAGCAGCCCCCTCCGGGACCGGGTCGAGACCCAGTACTTC
TRBV29-1	NA	TRBJ2-4	many	CSVPGTAKNIQYF	TGCAGCGTTCCAGGGACAGCCAAAAACATTCAGTACTTC
TRBV10-3	NA	TRBJ2-7	NA	CAISEGDRYEQYF	TGTGCCATCAGTGAAGGGGATCGCTACGAGCAGTACTTC
TRBV6-4	NA	TRBJ2-1	many	CASSDFTGIDNEQFF	TGTGCCAGCAGTGACTTTACAGGAATTGACAATGAGCAGTTCTTC
TRBV28	NA	TRBJ2-7	NA	CASSLNTEGGEQYF	TGTGCCAGCAGCCTAAATACTGAGGGAGGCGAGCAGTACTTC
TRBV20-1	TRBD1	TRBJ2-7	NA	CSARYRGRMNEQYF	TGCAGTGCACGATACAGGGGGCGCATGAACGAGCAGTACTTC
TRBV20-1	TRBD1	TRBJ1-4	NA	CSARVPTGPGEKLFF	TGCAGTGCTAGAGTTCCGACAGGGCCAGGGGAAAAACTGTTTTTT
TRBV12-3/TRBV12-4	TRBD1	TRBJ2-3	NA	CASSSGQGWADTQYF	TGTGCCAGCAGTTCAGGACAGGGCTGGGCAGATACGCAGTATTTT
TRBV28	NA	TRBJ1-1	few	CASREGWNTEAFF	TGTGCCAGCAGGGAGGGTTGGAACACTGAAGCTTTCTTT
TRBV28	NA	TRBJ2-6	few	CASSLSGSGANVLTF	TGTGCCAGCAGTTTATCGGGCTCTGGGGCCAACGTCCTGACTTTC
TRBV28	NA	TRBJ2-7	many	CASSPGRVPYEQYF	TGTGCCAGCAGTCCCGGGAGAGTCCCCTACGAGCAGTACTTC
TRBV2	TRBD2	TRBJ2-1	many	CASKQRAGPYNEQFF	TGTGCCAGCAAACAGCGAGCGGGACCCTACAATGAGCAGTTCTTC
TRBV29-1	NA	TRBJ2-7	NA	CSVEMGQGYYEQYF	TGCAGCGTTGAAATGGGGCAGGGCTACTACGAGCAGTACTTC
TRBV27	TRBD2	TRBJ2-1	NA	CASKTSGAYNEQFF	TGTGCCAGTAAGACTAGCGGGGCCTACAATGAGCAGTTCTTC